A selection of T cell receptor beta chains follows, all from one sample in a study of T cell responses to AZD1222 COVID-19 vaccine. TCRdb keeps only in-frame clones here, not all; method: immunoSEQ multiplex PCR. Of 150,000 to 180,000 clones in the sample, 90% are singletons; the top ten hold over 15%. Sample: peripheral blood, taken on day 0 of AZD1222 vaccination. These receptors were obtained from an adult in good health. CDR3s include the opening cysteine and the closing phenylalanine or tryptophan. The order of the fields is CDR3 protein, CDR3 DNA, V gene, J gene, D gene, clone size. The D gene is left open where the match is weak. Not every row has a clone size; where given, it reads once, few, many or a size class.

CDR3aa: CASSLETGSEAFF
CDR3nt: TGTGCCAGCAGTCTCGAAACAGGGAGTGAAGCTTTCTTT
v_gene: TRBV6-4
j_gene: TRBJ1-1
d_gene: NA
abundance: NA

CDR3aa: CASSRLGVDTQYF
CDR3nt: TGTGCCAGTAGTCGGCTGGGGGTAGATACGCAGTATTTT
v_gene: TRBV19
j_gene: TRBJ2-3
d_gene: NA
abundance: NA

CDR3aa: CAISESKVGSSSHQARTQYF
CDR3nt: TGTGCCATCAGTGAGTCGAAGGTGGGCAGCTCCAGCCACCAAGCCCGGACCCAGTACTTC
v_gene: TRBV10-3
j_gene: TRBJ2-5
d_gene: NA
abundance: NA

CDR3aa: CASSLGGWVAQETQYF
CDR3nt: TGCGCCAGCAGCTTGGGAGGGTGGGTTGCGCAAGAGACCCAGTACTTC
v_gene: TRBV5-1
j_gene: TRBJ2-5
d_gene: NA
abundance: NA

CDR3aa: CASSHRWGTGELFF
CDR3nt: TGTGCCAGCAGCCACCGCTGGGGGACCGGGGAGCTGTTTTTT
v_gene: TRBV7-9
j_gene: TRBJ2-2
d_gene: NA
abundance: once

CDR3aa: CASSPAGVGYGYTF
CDR3nt: TGCGCCAGCAGCCCGGCGGGGGTTGGGTATGGCTACACCTTC
v_gene: TRBV10-2
j_gene: TRBJ1-2
d_gene: NA
abundance: NA

CDR3aa: CASSPPDSWAQPQHF
CDR3nt: TGTGCCAGCTCACCACCGGACAGCTGGGCGCAGCCCCAGCATTTT
v_gene: TRBV18
j_gene: TRBJ1-5
d_gene: NA
abundance: NA

CDR3aa: CASSSGQGSYGYTF
CDR3nt: TGTGCCAGCAGCTCGGGACAGGGGAGCTATGGCTACACCTTC
v_gene: TRBV28
j_gene: TRBJ1-2
d_gene: TRBD1
abundance: once

CDR3aa: CASSLVAGELFF
CDR3nt: TGTGCCAGCAGCTTGGTTGCCGGGGAGCTGTTTTTT
v_gene: TRBV5-6
j_gene: TRBJ2-2
d_gene: NA
abundance: NA

CDR3aa: CASSKHREIKAFF
CDR3nt: TGTGCCAGTAGTAAACACAGGGAAATTAAGGCTTTCTTT
v_gene: TRBV19
j_gene: TRBJ1-1
d_gene: NA
abundance: NA

CDR3aa: CASSRTGFNSPLHF
CDR3nt: TGTGCCAGCAGTCGGACAGGGTTTAATTCACCCCTCCACTTT
v_gene: TRBV6-2/TRBV6-3
j_gene: TRBJ1-6
d_gene: TRBD1
abundance: NA

CDR3aa: CASKGYGTSGRSDTQYF
CDR3nt: TGTGCCAGTAAGGGATACGGGACTAGCGGGAGGTCAGATACGCAGTATTTT
v_gene: TRBV19
j_gene: TRBJ2-3
d_gene: TRBD2
abundance: NA

CDR3aa: CASSQGGPYGYTF
CDR3nt: TGTGCCAGCAGCCAGGGAGGGCCCTATGGCTACACCTTC
v_gene: TRBV3-1/TRBV3-2
j_gene: TRBJ1-2
d_gene: NA
abundance: NA

CDR3aa: CALQGQVNEKLFF
CDR3nt: TGTGCCCTCCAGGGACAGGTTAATGAAAAACTGTTTTTT
v_gene: TRBV11-3
j_gene: TRBJ1-4
d_gene: TRBD1
abundance: NA

CDR3aa: CASSMYRAGEQYF
CDR3nt: TGTGCCAGTAGTATGTACAGGGCGGGCGAGCAGTACTTC
v_gene: TRBV19
j_gene: TRBJ2-7
d_gene: NA
abundance: NA

CDR3aa: CASSLGRMDEQFF
CDR3nt: TGTGCCAGCAGCTTAGGGCGGATGGATGAGCAGTTCTTC
v_gene: TRBV7-3
j_gene: TRBJ2-1
d_gene: NA
abundance: NA

CDR3aa: CVMSRLGQPQHF
CDR3nt: TGTGTCATGTCCCGCCTAGGTCAGCCCCAGCATTTT
v_gene: TRBV27
j_gene: TRBJ1-5
d_gene: NA
abundance: NA

CDR3aa: CASRDRGRDTIYF
CDR3nt: TGTGCCAGCAGGGACAGGGGGAGAGACACCATATATTTT
v_gene: TRBV12-3/TRBV12-4
j_gene: TRBJ1-3
d_gene: TRBD1
abundance: NA

CDR3aa: CAIREGQGPSDTQYF
CDR3nt: TGTGCCATCAGGGAAGGACAGGGGCCCTCGGATACGCAGTATTTT
v_gene: TRBV10-3
j_gene: TRBJ2-3
d_gene: TRBD1
abundance: NA